The clone carrying this T cell receptor (beta chain) was seen at least ten times. The sample originates from a study of quantifying T cell responses using KT2 cells. Study as a whole: Reverse transcription used primers in the TCR alpha and beta constant regions.

Trimming took 6 bases from V and 1 from J, leaving 6 bases between them. CDR3 length: 12 residues. An oligo carrying a UMI was ligated to the cDNA 3' end. First-round PCR used three to five cycles and beta primers RC1.1 and RC1.2 covering TRBC1 and TRBC2. TCRdb fed the UMI-ligation and nested PCR reads into MiXCR, producing one record per CDR3 protein. The sample lists around 50,000 distinct CDR3 sequences; more than 9% were seen once. Sequenced input: PBMCs spiked with cells of the T cell clone KT2. This chain links TRBV12-3 or TRBV12-4 with TRBJ2-5; D unclear. This TCR was recovered from a human donor. The CDR3: CASSPGQETQYF. The CDR3 DNA reads TGTGCCAGCAGCCCAGGCCAAGAGACCCAGTACTTC.